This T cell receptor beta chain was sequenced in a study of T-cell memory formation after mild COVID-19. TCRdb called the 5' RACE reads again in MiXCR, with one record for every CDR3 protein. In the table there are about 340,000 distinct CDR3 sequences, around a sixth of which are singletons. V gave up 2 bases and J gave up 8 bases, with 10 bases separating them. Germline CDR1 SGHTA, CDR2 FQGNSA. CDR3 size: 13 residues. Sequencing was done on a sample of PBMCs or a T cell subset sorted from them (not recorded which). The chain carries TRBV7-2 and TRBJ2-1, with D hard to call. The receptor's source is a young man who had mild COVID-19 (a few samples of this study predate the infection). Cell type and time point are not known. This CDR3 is CASSLRREDEQFF. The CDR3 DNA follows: TGTGCCAGCAGCTTAAGGCGCGAAGATGAGCAGTTCTTC.